This T cell receptor (beta chain) is from a study of early T cells in non-severe SARS-CoV-2 infection. Points from the study as a whole: Sequences matched to VDJdb favored anti-spike CD8 responses, while private and CD4 specificities were missed.

Individual cDNA molecules carried attached unique molecular identifiers. TCRdb re-called the 5' RACE reads with MiXCR, one entry per CDR3 protein. The data show about 80,000 distinct CDR3 sequences, 9.5% to 15% seen once. As to this clonotype: Its antigen is not known.

The V segment lost 6 bases and the J segment 0 bases; nucleotides outside the gene matches: 9. The CDR3 is 16 residues long. This chain connects TRBV12-3 or TRBV12-4 to TRBJ1-1, with 8 bases matching TRBD1. Sample: whole blood. This clonotype was obtained from an adult who was a healthcare worker with PCR-confirmed SARS-CoV-2 infection or an uninfected control (not recorded which). The CDR3 reads CASSPNRGEVNTEAFF. The CDR3 DNA follows: TGTGCCAGCAGCCCTAACAGGGGGGAAGTGAACACTGAAGCTTTCTTT.